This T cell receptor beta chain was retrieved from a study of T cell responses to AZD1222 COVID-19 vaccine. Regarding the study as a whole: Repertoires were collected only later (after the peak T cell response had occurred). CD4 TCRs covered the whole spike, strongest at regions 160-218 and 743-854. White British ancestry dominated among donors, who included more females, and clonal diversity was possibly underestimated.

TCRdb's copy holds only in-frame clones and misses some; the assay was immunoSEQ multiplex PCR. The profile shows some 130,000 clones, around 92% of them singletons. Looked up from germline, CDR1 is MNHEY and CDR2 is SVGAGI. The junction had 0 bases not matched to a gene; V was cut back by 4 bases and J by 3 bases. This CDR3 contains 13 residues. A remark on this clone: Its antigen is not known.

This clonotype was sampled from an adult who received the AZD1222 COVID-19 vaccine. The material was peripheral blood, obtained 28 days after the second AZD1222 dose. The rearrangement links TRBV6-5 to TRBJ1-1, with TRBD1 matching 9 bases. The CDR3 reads CASSWDRDTEAFF. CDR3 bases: TGTGCCAGCAGTTGGGACAGGGACACTGAAGCTTTCTTT.